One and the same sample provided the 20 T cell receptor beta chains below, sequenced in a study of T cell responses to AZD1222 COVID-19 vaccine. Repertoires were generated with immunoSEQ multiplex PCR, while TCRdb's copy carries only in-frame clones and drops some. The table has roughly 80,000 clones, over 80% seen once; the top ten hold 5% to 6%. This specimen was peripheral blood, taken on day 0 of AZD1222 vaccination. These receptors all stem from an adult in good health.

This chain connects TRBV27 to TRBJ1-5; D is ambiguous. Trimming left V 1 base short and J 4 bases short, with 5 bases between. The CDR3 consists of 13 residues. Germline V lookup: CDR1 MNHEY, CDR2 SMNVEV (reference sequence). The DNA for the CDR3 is TGTGCCAGCAGTTTATGGGTGAATCAGCCCCAGCATTTT. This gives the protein CASSLWVNQPQHF.

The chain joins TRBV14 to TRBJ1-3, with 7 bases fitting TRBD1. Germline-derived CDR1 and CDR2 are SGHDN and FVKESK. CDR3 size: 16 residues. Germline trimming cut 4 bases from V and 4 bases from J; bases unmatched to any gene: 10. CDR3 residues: CASSRQRGPGGNTIYF. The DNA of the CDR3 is TGTGCCAGCAGCCGACAGAGGGGGCCGGGGGGAAACACCATATATTTT.

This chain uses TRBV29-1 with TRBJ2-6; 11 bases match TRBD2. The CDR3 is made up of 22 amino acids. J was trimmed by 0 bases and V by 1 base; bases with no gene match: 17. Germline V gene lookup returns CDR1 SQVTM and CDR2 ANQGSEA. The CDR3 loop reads CSVEGETFELAGVSSGANVLTF. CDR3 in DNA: TGCAGCGTTGAAGGAGAAACCTTCGAACTAGCGGGGGTGAGCTCTGGGGCCAACGTCCTGACTTTC.

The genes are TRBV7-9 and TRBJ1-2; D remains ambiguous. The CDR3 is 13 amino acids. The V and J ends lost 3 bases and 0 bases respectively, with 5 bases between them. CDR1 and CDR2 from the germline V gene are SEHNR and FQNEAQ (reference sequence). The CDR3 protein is CASSFGPNYGYTF. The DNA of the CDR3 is TGTGCCAGCAGCTTCGGTCCTAACTATGGCTACACCTTC.

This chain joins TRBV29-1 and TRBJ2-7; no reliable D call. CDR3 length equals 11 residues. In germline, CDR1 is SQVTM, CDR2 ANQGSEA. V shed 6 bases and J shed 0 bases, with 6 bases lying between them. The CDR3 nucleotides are TGCAGCGTGGCTTACTCCTACGAGCAGTACTTC. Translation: CSVAYSYEQYF.

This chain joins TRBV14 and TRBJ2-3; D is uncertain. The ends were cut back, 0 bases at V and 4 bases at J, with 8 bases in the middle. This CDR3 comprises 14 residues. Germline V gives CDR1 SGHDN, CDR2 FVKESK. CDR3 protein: CASSQESVADTQYF. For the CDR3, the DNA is TGTGCCAGCAGCCAAGAATCTGTGGCAGATACGCAGTATTTT.

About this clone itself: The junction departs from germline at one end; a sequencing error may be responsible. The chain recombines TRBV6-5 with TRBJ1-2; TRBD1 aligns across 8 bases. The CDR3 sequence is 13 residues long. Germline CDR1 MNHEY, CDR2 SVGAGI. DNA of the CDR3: TGTGCCAGCAGTTCTGACAGGGGAACCGTGCGCGCCTTC. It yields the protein CASSSDRGTVRAF.

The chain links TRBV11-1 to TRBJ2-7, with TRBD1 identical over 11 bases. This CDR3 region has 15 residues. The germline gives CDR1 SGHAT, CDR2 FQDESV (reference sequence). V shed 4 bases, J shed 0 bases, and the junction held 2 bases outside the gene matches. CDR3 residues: CASSWGQGVSYEQYF. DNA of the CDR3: TGTGCCAGCAGCTGGGGACAGGGGGTCTCCTACGAGCAGTACTTC.

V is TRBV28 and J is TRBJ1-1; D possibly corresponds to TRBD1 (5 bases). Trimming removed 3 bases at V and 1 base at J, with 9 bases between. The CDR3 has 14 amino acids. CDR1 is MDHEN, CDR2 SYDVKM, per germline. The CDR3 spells CASSLWGKNTEAFF. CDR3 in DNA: TGTGCCAGCAGTTTGTGGGGGAAGAACACTGAAGCTTTCTTT.

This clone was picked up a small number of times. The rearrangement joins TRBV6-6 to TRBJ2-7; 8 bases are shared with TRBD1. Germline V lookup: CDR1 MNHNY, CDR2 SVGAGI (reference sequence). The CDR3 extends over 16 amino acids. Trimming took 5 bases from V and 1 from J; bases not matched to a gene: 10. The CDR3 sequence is CASSPLTGVRSYEQYF. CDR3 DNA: TGTGCCAGCAGTCCCCTGACAGGGGTCAGGTCCTACGAGCAGTACTTC.

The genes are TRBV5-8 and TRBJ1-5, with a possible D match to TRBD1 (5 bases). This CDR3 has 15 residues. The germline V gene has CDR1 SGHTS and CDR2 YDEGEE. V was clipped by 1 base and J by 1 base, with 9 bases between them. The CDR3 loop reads CASSLLGGSNQPQHF. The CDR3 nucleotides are TGTGCCAGCAGCTTGCTTGGGGGAAGCAATCAGCCCCAGCATTTT. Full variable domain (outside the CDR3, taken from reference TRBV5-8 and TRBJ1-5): EAGVTQSPTHLIKTRGQQATLRCSPISGHTSVYWYQQALGLGLQFLLWYDEGEERNRGNFPPRFSGRQFPNYSSELNVNALELEDSALYLCASSLLGGSNQPQHFGDGTRLSIL.

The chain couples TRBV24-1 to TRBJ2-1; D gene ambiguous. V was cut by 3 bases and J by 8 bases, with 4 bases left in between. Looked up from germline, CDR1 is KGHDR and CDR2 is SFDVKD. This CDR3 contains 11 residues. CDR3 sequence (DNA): TGTGCCACCAGTGATCAGGATGAGCAGTTCTTC. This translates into CATSDQDEQFF.

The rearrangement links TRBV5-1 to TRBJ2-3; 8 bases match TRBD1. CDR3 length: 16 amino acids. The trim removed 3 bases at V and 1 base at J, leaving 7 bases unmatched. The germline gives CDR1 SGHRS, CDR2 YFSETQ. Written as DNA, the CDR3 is TGCGCCAGCAGCTCCGGAGGACAGGGAGGCACAGATACGCAGTATTTT. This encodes CASSSGGQGGTDTQYF.

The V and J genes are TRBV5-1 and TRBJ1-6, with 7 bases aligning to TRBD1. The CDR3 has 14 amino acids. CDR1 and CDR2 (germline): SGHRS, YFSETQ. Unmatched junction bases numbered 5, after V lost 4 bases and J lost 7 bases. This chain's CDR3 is CASSPGQENSPLHF. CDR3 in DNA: TGCGCCAGCAGCCCAGGACAGGAAAATTCACCCCTCCACTTT. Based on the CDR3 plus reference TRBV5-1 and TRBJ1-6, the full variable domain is KAGVTQTPRYLIKTRGQQVTLSCSPISGHRSVSWYQQTPGQGLQFLFEYFSETQRNKGNFPGRFSGRQFSNSRSEMNVSTLELGDSALYLCASSPGQENSPLHFGNGTRLTVT.

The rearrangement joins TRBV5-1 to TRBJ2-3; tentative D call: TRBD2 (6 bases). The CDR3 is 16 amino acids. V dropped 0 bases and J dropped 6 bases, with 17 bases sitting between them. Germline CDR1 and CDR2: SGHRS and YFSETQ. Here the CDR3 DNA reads TGCGCCAGCAGCTTGGTGCTAGCGTCCGGACGGGATACGCAGTATTTT. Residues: CASSLVLASGRDTQYF.

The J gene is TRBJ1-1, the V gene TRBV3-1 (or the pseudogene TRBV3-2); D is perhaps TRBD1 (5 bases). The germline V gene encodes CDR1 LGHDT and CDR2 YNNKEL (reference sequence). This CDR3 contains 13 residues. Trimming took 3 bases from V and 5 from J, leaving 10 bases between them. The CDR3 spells CASSQIGETEAFF. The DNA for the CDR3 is TGTGCCAGCAGCCAGATAGGGGAAACTGAAGCTTTCTTT.

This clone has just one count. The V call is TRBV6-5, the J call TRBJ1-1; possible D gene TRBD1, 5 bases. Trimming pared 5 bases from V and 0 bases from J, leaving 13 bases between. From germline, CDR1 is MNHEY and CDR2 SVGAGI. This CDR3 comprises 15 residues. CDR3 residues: CASSPRTLMNTEAFF. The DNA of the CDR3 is TGTGCCAGCAGTCCTCGGACACTTATGAACACTGAAGCTTTCTTT.

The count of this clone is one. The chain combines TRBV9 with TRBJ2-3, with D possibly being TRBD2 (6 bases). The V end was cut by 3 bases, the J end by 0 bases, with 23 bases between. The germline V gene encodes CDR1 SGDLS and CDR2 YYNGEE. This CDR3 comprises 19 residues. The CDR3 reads CASSGWVAGLQSSTDTQYF. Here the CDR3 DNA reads TGTGCCAGCAGCGGCTGGGTTGCGGGGCTACAATCTAGCACAGATACGCAGTATTTT.

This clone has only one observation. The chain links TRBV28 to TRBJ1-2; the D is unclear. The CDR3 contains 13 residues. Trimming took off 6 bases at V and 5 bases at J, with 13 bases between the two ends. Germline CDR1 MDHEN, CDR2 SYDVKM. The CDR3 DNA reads TGTGCCAGCAGCCAATCGGCCAAATATGGCTACACCTTC. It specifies CASSQSAKYGYTF.

The CDR3 DNA is TGCAGCGTTGTTTCTCTCATGGGTGGACAGGGCTCCTACGAGCAGTACTTC. It yields the protein CSVVSLMGGQGSYEQYF. The V gene is TRBV29-1, the J gene TRBJ2-7, with 8 positions matching TRBD1. J was trimmed by 0 bases and V by 4 bases; bases with no gene match: 14. CDR3 length: 17 residues. CDR1 SQVTM and CDR2 ANQGSEA come from the germline V gene.